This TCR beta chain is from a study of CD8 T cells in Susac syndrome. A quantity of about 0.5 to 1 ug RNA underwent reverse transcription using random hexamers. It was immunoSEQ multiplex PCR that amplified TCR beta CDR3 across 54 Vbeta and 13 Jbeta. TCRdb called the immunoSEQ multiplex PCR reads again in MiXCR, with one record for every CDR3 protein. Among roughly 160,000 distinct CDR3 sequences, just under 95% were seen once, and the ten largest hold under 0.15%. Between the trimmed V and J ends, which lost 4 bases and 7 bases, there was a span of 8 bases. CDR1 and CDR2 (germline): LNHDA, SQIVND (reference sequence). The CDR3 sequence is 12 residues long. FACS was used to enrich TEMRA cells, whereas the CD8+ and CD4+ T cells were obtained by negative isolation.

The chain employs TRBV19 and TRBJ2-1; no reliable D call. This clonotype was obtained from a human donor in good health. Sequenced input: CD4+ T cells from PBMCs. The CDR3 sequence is CASSTSWNEQFF. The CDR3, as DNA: TGTGCCAGTAGTACATCATGGAATGAGCAGTTCTTC. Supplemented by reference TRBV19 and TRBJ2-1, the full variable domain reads DGGITQSPKYLFRKEGQNVTLSCEQNLNHDAMYWYRQDPGQGLRLIYYSQIVNDFQKGDIAEGYSVSREKKESFPLTVTSAQKNPTAFYLCASSTSWNEQFFGPGTRLTVL.